This TCR beta chain was identified during a study of T cells in Graves' hyperthyroidism and ophthalmopathy. Amplification of TCR beta CDR3 regions was performed using RNA transcripts as template. With the HTBI primer set, the TCR CDR3 went through a first round of RT-PCR. TCRdb re-called the multiplex PCR reads through MiXCR, storing one row per CDR3 protein. Among about 400,000 distinct CDR3 sequences listed, 15% were seen once. This clonotype showed up many times. The clonotype comes from a woman aged 30 to 39 with Graves' hyperthyroidism. The specimen was blood.

This chain's CDR3 is CASSQAGSEQFF. CDR3 bases: TGTGCCAGCAGCCAAGCGGGATCTGAGCAGTTCTTC. The chain couples TRBV2 to TRBJ2-1; 7 nucleotides match TRBD2. After removal of 6 bases from V and 9 bases from J, the junction contained 5 bases not matched to a gene. The CDR3 runs 12 residues. Germline CDR1 SNHLY, CDR2 FYNNEI.